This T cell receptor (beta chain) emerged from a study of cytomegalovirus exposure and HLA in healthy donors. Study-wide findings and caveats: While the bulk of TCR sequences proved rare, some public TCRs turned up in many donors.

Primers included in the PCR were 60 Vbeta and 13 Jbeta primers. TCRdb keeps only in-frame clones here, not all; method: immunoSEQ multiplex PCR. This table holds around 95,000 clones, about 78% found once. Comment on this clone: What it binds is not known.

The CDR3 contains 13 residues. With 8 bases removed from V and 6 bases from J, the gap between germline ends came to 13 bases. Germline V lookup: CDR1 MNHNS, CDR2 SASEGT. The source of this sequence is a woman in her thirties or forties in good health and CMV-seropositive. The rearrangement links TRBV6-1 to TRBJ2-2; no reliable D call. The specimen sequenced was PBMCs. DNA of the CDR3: TGTGCCAGCCACCCCCTAGTTTCCGGGGAGCTGTTTTTT. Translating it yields CASHPLVSGELFF.